Here is one T cell receptor (beta chain) with its context. This record belongs to a study of shared clonotypes between healthy human individuals. TCRdb's table, derived via immunoSEQ multiplex PCR, lists solely in-frame clones and lacks some. The repertoire consists of a few million clones, with nearly 97% occurring once and the leading ten covering roughly 0.13%. CDR1 is LNHNV, CDR2 YYDKDF, per germline (reference sequence). V was shortened by 2 bases and J by 3 bases, with 10 bases between the two germline ends. The CDR3 runs to 14 residues. This chain uses TRBV15 with TRBJ1-1; D unclear. The sample consisted of naive CD4+ T cells sorted from blood. Subset indicated: CD45RA+ positively selected. This sequence was found in a man between 18 and 35 years old in good health. CDR3 sequence: CATSRPEGYTEAFF. CDR3 sequence (DNA): TGTGCCACCAGCAGACCCGAGGGATACACTGAAGCTTTCTTT.